This TCR beta chain comes out of a study of PD-1 blockade in classical Hodgkin lymphoma. Study-wide findings and caveats: Patients starting nivolumab less than 1 year after ASCT had lower diversity and were excluded from later analyses. The diversity seen at baseline in complete responders resembled that of newly diagnosed patients. Significant TCR diversity gains by C4D1 occurred in CD4+ but not CD8+ cells.

The germline V and J ends were trimmed by 0 bases and 0 bases, with 6 bases remaining between them. From germline, CDR1 is MNHNS and CDR2 SASEGT. The CDR3 totals 15 residues. Autologous stem cell transplantation was followed by relapse in every patient, and brentuximab vedotin exposure varied. Regarding this clone: The antigen is not known.

Profiled with immunoSEQ multiplex PCR; TCRdb holds only in-frame clones, not every one. The sample holds about 58,000 clones, under 95% seen once. The chain employs TRBV6-1 and TRBJ2-1; D is possibly TRBD2 (5 bases). The source is a human donor with classical Hodgkin lymphoma. Here the sequenced sample was peripheral blood mononuclear cells (PBMCs), taken before the second cycle of nivolumab. CDR3 bases: TGTGCCAGCAGTGAAGCCGGAGGCTCCTACAATGAGCAGTTCTTC. Translation gives CASSEAGGSYNEQFF.